This T cell receptor (beta chain) was recorded in a study of shared clonotypes between healthy human individuals. Whole-study context: Sampling drew on donors who were two women and a few men aged 18 to 49.

Broader study findings: Sequencing depth was predicted to influence how clonotypes are shared among donors. Researchers sampled only blood; tissue repertoires likely differ.

The CDR3 spans 19 residues. The V gene's germline CDR1 is MNHNS and CDR2 SASEGT. Between the trimmed V and J ends, which lost 3 bases and 5 bases, there was a span of 29 bases. Note on this clone: No antigen is known for it.

For every subset, genomic DNA was evenly distributed across several immunoSEQ plates. Clones were sequenced by immunoSEQ multiplex PCR, and TCRdb holds only the in-frame ones, with some missing. Among about 2 million clones listed, approximately 95% were seen once. CD8 cells classed as naive were CD45RO-negative and positively selected for CCR7, excluding terminally differentiated effector memory CD45RA+ cells. This clonotype was obtained from a man aged 18 to 29 in good health. The sequencing input was naive CD8+ T cells sorted from blood. The chain recombines TRBV6-1 with TRBJ2-7; D might be TRBD2 (5 bases). The CDR3 loop reads CASSERSLPGVGAGDEQYF. The CDR3 DNA reads TGTGCCAGCAGTGAGCGTTCCCTCCCCGGGGTGGGAGCTGGGGACGAGCAGTACTTC.